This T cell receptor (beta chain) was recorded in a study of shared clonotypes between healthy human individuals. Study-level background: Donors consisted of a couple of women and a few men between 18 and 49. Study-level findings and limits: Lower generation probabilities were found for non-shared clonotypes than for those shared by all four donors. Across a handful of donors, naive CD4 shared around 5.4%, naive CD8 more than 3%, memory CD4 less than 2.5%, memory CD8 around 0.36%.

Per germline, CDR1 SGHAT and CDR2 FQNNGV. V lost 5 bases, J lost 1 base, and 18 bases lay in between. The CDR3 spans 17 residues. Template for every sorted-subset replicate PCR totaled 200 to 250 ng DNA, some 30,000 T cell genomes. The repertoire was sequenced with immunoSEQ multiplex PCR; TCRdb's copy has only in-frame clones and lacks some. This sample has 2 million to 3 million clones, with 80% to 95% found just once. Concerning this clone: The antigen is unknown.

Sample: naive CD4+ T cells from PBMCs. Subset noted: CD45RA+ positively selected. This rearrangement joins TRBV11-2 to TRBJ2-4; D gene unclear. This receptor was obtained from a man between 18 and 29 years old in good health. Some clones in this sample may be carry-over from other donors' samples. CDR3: CASSPWTELRAKNIQYF. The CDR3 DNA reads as TGTGCCAGCAGCCCCTGGACGGAACTTCGGGCCAAAAACATTCAGTACTTC. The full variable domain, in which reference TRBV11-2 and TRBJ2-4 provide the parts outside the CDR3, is EAGVAQSPRYKIIEKRQSVAFWCNPISGHATLYWYQQILGQGPKLLIQFQNNGVVDDSQLPKDRFSAERLKGVDSTLKIQPAKLEDSAVYLCASSPWTELRAKNIQYFGAGTRLSVL.